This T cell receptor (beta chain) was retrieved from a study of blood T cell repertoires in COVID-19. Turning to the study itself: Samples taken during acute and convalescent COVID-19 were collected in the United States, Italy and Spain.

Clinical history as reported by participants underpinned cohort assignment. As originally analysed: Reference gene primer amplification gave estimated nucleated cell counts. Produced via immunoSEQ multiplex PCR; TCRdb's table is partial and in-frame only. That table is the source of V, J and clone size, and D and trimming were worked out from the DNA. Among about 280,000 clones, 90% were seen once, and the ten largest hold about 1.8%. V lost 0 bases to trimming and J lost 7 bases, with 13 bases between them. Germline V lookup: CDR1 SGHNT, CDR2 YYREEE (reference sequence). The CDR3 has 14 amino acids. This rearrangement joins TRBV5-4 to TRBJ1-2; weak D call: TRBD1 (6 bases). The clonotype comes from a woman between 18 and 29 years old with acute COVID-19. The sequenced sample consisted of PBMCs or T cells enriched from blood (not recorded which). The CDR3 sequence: CASSLGSGVGGYTF. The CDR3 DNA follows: TGTGCCAGCAGCTTGGGCTCAGGGGTGGGTGGCTACACCTTC.